The 27 T cell receptor beta chains below all came from one sample that was sequenced in a study of Ad26.COV2.S vaccination and SARS-CoV-2 variants. Here immunoSEQ multiplex PCR was the method, and the copy in TCRdb shows in-frame clones only, minus some. The table has about 280,000 clones, about 87% seen once. Treatment meaning: over 15 received Ad26.COV2.S at low or high dose, single or two shots; about five received placebo; per-sample allocation not given. All samples were drawn on day 63, counting from the first vaccine or placebo injection. This specimen was peripheral blood, taken in a trial of Ad26.COV2.S vaccine versus placebo. These receptor sequences come from a person between 18 and 60 years old who received the Ad26.COV2.S COVID-19 vaccine or a placebo.

The chain recombines TRBV12-5 with TRBJ2-2, with D possibly matching TRBD1 (5 bases). Germline assignment: CDR1 LGHNT and CDR2 FRNRAP. CDR3 length: 13 amino acids. The CDR3 region has the DNA TGTGCCTCGGGTCAGGGGAACACCGGGGAGCTGTTTTTT. It is translated as CASGQGNTGELFF.

This chain links TRBV7-5 with TRBJ1-1; TRBD1 is taken as the D call from the table, unchecked against the DNA. TRBV7-5 is a pseudogene locus. The CDR3 extends over 14 amino acids. CDR3 sequence: CVRSFRQGNTEAFF. The CDR3 DNA sequence: TGTGTCAGAAGCTTTCGACAGGGAAACACTGAAGCTTTCTTT.

The chain uses TRBV29-1 and TRBJ2-2; D is perhaps TRBD1 or TRBD2 (6 bases each). Trimming stripped 5 bases from V and 3 bases from J, with 16 bases between. CDR3 length: 15 amino acids. Germline V CDR1 and CDR2: SQVTM, ANQGSEA. CDR3 sequence reads: CSVRGPGQHTGELFF. DNA for the CDR3: TGCAGCGTTCGGGGGCCCGGCCAGCACACCGGGGAGCTGTTTTTT.

V usage is TRBV20-1 and J usage is TRBJ2-3; D is perhaps TRBD1 (6 bases). The CDR3 runs 15 residues. V dropped 3 bases and J dropped 0 bases, with 13 bases sitting between them. Per germline, CDR1 DFQATT and CDR2 SNEGSKA (reference sequence). CDR3 sequence: CSASRDTSSTDTQYF. The CDR3 region has the DNA TGCAGTGCTAGTCGGGACACCTCTAGCACAGATACGCAGTATTTT.

This chain connects TRBV15 to TRBJ2-1; 15 bases match TRBD2. There are 19 residues in the CDR3. Germline lookup yields CDR1 LNHNV and CDR2 YYDKDF (reference sequence). V shed 0 bases, J shed 6 bases, and the junction held 9 bases outside the gene matches. The CDR3 loop reads CATSREQGLAGGKFNEQFF. The CDR3, as DNA: TGTGCCACCAGCAGAGAGCAGGGACTAGCGGGGGGAAAATTCAATGAGCAGTTCTTC.

J is TRBJ2-2 and V is TRBV10-3; perhaps D is TRBD1 or TRBD2 (5 bases each). Germline-derived CDR1 and CDR2 are ENHRY and SYGVKD. This CDR3 is 14 amino acids long. The germline V and J ends were trimmed by 10 bases and 4 bases, with 16 bases remaining between them. The CDR3 reads CATSGTGSTGELFF. The CDR3 coding sequence is TGTGCCACCTCCGGGACGGGCTCCACCGGGGAGCTGTTTTTT.

CDR3 protein: CASSASGWSRETQYF. The CDR3, as DNA: TGTGCCAGCAGCGCTAGTGGGTGGTCGCGGGAGACCCAGTACTTC. This chain uses TRBV2 with TRBJ2-5; no clear D. The CDR3 is 15 amino acids. The germline V gene has CDR1 SNHLY and CDR2 FYNNEI. The germline V and J ends were trimmed by 6 bases and 5 bases, with 19 bases remaining between them.

CDR3 in DNA: TGTGCCTGGGGAGGTCGGGGGCGCAACACCGGGGAGCTGTTTTTT. It yields the protein CAWGGRGRNTGELFF. This chain links TRBV30 with TRBJ2-2; D possibly matches TRBD1 or TRBD2 (6 bases each). CDR1 and CDR2 from the germline V gene are GTSNPN and SVGIG (reference sequence). Trimming shortened V by 5 bases and J by 2 bases, and 15 bases separated the two germline ends. CDR3 length equals 15 residues.

This clone was recorded once. V and J are TRBV13 and TRBJ2-1; a weak D match, TRBD2 (6 bases). Germline CDR1 PRHDT, CDR2 FYEKMQ (reference sequence). V was cut by 2 bases and J by 1 base, with 9 bases left in between. The CDR3 is made up of 15 amino acids. The CDR3 is CASSLWRESYNEQFF. The CDR3 DNA reads as TGTGCCAGCAGCTTATGGAGGGAGTCCTACAATGAGCAGTTCTTC.

The chain combines TRBV7-2 with TRBJ2-2, with TRBD2 matching over 7 bases. The CDR3 consists of 18 residues. Per germline, CDR1 SGHTA and CDR2 FQGNSA. The ends lost 1 base at V and 0 bases at J; junction bases unmatched: 8. The CDR3 region has the DNA TGTGCCAGCAGCTTAGGACATGCGGGAGTACCGAACACCGGGGAGCTGTTTTTT. Protein: CASSLGHAGVPNTGELFF.

This chain uses TRBV4-1 with TRBJ1-2, with 12 bases fitting TRBD1. With V trimmed by 3 bases and J by 5 bases, 10 bases remained unmatched. In germline, CDR1 is MGHRA, CDR2 YSYEKL. This CDR3 comprises 17 residues. The CDR3 DNA is TGCGCCAGCAGCCAGCCGGGACAGGGGGCGCATGGGTATGGCTACACCTTC. It yields the protein CASSQPGQGAHGYGYTF.

The V call is TRBV6-5, the J call TRBJ1-5; 8 bases match TRBD1. The CDR3 contains 14 residues. CDR1 is MNHEY and CDR2 is SVGAGI in the germline V gene. Trimming took 7 bases from V and 2 from J; bases not matched to a gene: 4. CDR3 residues: CASIPDRGNQPQHF. The CDR3 nucleotides are TGTGCCAGCATTCCGGACAGGGGCAATCAGCCCCAGCATTTT.

The gene calls are TRBV9 and TRBJ2-3; TRBD2 matches at 12 bases. Germline V gives CDR1 SGDLS, CDR2 YYNGEE. The CDR3 loop spans 16 amino acids. V lost 0 bases to trimming and J lost 6 bases; unmatched junction nucleotides: 5. DNA of the CDR3: TGTGCCAGCAGCGTAGCTCTAGCGGGGGGGCGGGATACGCAGTATTTT. It translates to CASSVALAGGRDTQYF.

The chain recombines TRBV6-5 with TRBJ1-2; 10 nucleotides match TRBD1. The CDR3 runs to 13 residues. The germline V gene encodes CDR1 MNHEY and CDR2 SVGAGI. V was pared by 7 bases and J by 8 bases, with 7 bases of the junction left unmatched. CDR3 sequence (DNA): TGTGCCAGCACCTTGGGACAGGGGCAGGGCTACACCTTC. The encoded protein is CASTLGQGQGYTF.

J is TRBJ1-2 and V is TRBV10-3, with D possibly TRBD1 on 6 matching bases. The germline V gene encodes CDR1 ENHRY and CDR2 SYGVKD. V was shortened by 6 bases and J by 3 bases, with 17 bases between the two germline ends. The CDR3 consists of 15 residues. The CDR3 loop reads CAISQPGHPYYGYTF. CDR3 in DNA: TGTGCCATCAGCCAGCCGGGACACCCTTACTATGGCTACACCTTC.

The chain combines TRBV5-1 with TRBJ1-5, with D tentatively TRBD1 (5 bases). There are 14 residues in the CDR3. CDR1 is SGHRS and CDR2 is YFSETQ in the germline V gene. The V end was cut by 2 bases, the J end by 7 bases, with 13 bases between. In DNA, the CDR3 is TGCGCCAGCAGCTTCACAGGCCTGGGGCAGCCCCAGCATTTT. Translation: CASSFTGLGQPQHF.

The rearrangement joins TRBV5-8 to TRBJ1-1; 9 nucleotides agree with TRBD1. V was clipped by 4 bases and J by 4 bases; unmatched bases: 11. Germline lookup yields CDR1 SGHTS and CDR2 YDEGEE. The CDR3 loop spans 16 amino acids. CDR3 amino acids: CASSRPGTGIGTEAFF. The CDR3 nucleotides are TGTGCCAGCAGCCGTCCCGGGACAGGGATAGGCACTGAAGCTTTCTTT. The whole variable domain, remainder taken from reference TRBV5-8 and TRBJ1-1, is EAGVTQSPTHLIKTRGQQATLRCSPISGHTSVYWYQQALGLGLQFLLWYDEGEERNRGNFPPRFSGRQFPNYSSELNVNALELEDSALYLCASSRPGTGIGTEAFFGQGTRLTVV.

The chain combines TRBV2 with TRBJ2-1, with TRBD1 identical over 7 bases. The V gene's germline CDR1 is SNHLY and CDR2 FYNNEI. The CDR3 has 14 residues. Unmatched junction bases numbered 8, after V lost 7 bases and J lost 5 bases. The CDR3 coding sequence is TGTGCCAGCATTCGGACAGGAATAGACAATGAGCAGTTCTTC. Translation gives CASIRTGIDNEQFF.

V gene TRBV2 combines with J gene TRBJ2-2, with TRBD2 as a possible D gene (6 bases). This CDR3 is built from 13 residues. CDR1 and CDR2 from the germline V gene are SNHLY and FYNNEI. With 8 bases removed from V and 2 bases from J, the gap between germline ends came to 9 bases. CDR3 in DNA: TGTGCCAGCGCCGGGAGAAACACCGGGGAGCTGTTTTTT. As protein: CASAGRNTGELFF.

The chain is built from TRBV20-1 and TRBJ2-1, with 10 bases fitting TRBD2. This CDR3 spans 15 amino acids. V lost 3 bases and J lost 4; bases outside the gene matches: 6. Germline CDR1 reads DFQATT; CDR2 reads SNEGSKA (reference sequence). The CDR3 region is CSASSGTSAYNEQFF. DNA for the CDR3: TGCAGTGCTAGTTCCGGGACTAGCGCATACAATGAGCAGTTCTTC.

The chain combines TRBV5-1 with TRBJ2-5; weak D call: TRBD1 (6 bases). Per germline, CDR1 SGHRS and CDR2 YFSETQ. The CDR3 spans 15 residues. Trimming removed 1 base from V and 4 bases from J, with 14 bases in between. The chain's CDR3 is CASSLLGQDAETQYF. Written as DNA, the CDR3 is TGCGCCAGCAGCTTGTTGGGACAAGACGCAGAGACCCAGTACTTC. Looking up the rest from reference TRBV5-1 and TRBJ2-5 gives the full variable domain: KAGVTQTPRYLIKTRGQQVTLSCSPISGHRSVSWYQQTPGQGLQFLFEYFSETQRNKGNFPGRFSGRQFSNSRSEMNVSTLELGDSALYLCASSLLGQDAETQYFGPGTRLLVL.

This chain connects TRBV11-2 to TRBJ2-7; no reliable D call. The CDR3 sequence is 12 residues long. V lost 5 bases to trimming and J lost 7 bases, with 12 bases between them. The V gene's germline CDR1 is SGHAT and CDR2 FQNNGV. CDR3 in DNA: TGTGCCAGCAGCCGTGGGAACGATGAGCAGTACTTC. Translating it yields CASSRGNDEQYF.

As regards this clone: This CDR3 is also generated by other DNA sequences in the sample. The rearrangement joins TRBV3-1 (or the pseudogene TRBV3-2) to TRBJ1-4; D unresolved. The germline V gene has CDR1 LGHDT and CDR2 YNNKEL (reference sequence). V was cut by 0 bases and J by 2 bases, with 13 bases left in between. The length of the CDR3 is 17 residues. The chain's CDR3 is CASSQDLRRGTNEKLFF. As DNA, the CDR3 is TGTGCCAGCAGCCAAGACTTACGGCGTGGGACTAATGAAAAACTGTTTTTT.

This clone was found once. V is TRBV5-1 and J is TRBJ2-3; weak D call: TRBD1 (6 bases). The CDR3 extends over 14 amino acids. The V end lost 3 bases, the J end lost 4 bases, and 12 bases lay between the germline ends. Germline CDR1 and CDR2: SGHRS and YFSETQ. The CDR3 DNA follows: TGCGCCAGCAGCTACGGACAGTTTCCAGATACGCAGTATTTT. It is translated as CASSYGQFPDTQYF.

The chain links TRBV5-1 to TRBJ1-2, with TRBD1 as a possible D gene (5 bases). The CDR3 extends over 14 amino acids. The V gene lost 0 bases and the J gene lost 4 bases, with 10 bases spanning the gap. Germline assignment: CDR1 SGHRS and CDR2 YFSETQ. The CDR3 coding sequence is TGCGCCAGCAGCTTGGGACCCGGGACCTATGGCTACACCTTC. It encodes CASSLGPGTYGYTF.

V and J are TRBV29-1 and TRBJ1-5, with 7 bases lining up with TRBD1. The CDR3 length is 13 residues. The junction had 5 bases not matched to a gene; V was cut back by 5 bases and J by 4 bases. Germline lookup yields CDR1 SQVTM and CDR2 ANQGSEA. The DNA for the CDR3 is TGCAGCGTTAGGACAGGACGTAATCAGCCCCAGCATTTT. This translates into CSVRTGRNQPQHF.

The count of this clone is one. The chain couples TRBV2 to TRBJ2-7; TRBD2 might be the D (6 bases). The germline V gene has CDR1 SNHLY and CDR2 FYNNEI. V shed 7 bases and J shed 3 bases, with 13 bases lying between them. This CDR3 region has 13 residues. The chain's CDR3 is CASTGDGSYEQYF. CDR3 in DNA: TGTGCCAGCACCGGGGACGGGAGCTACGAGCAGTACTTC.